One TCR beta chain is described in this entry. Repertoires were generated with immunoSEQ multiplex PCR, while TCRdb's copy carries only in-frame clones and drops some. The data show around 730,000 clones, 80% to 90% seen once. V dropped 5 bases and J dropped 0 bases, with 16 bases sitting between them. The CDR3 covers 16 residues. The germline V gene encodes CDR1 SEHNR and CDR2 FQNEAQ (reference sequence). This sample was included in a study of shared T cell receptors in the human thymus. The same data also contributed to another study, on human thymus T cells. Turning to that study: It was from resections taken during corrective heart surgery that the thymus tissue came.

The TCR comes from a girl under three years old with a congenital heart defect. The sequencing input was thymocytes. The rearrangement uses TRBV7-9 and TRBJ1-2; D not resolved. The chain's CDR3 is CASSTGREDSNYGYTF. The CDR3 nucleotides are TGTGCCAGCAGCACTGGACGGGAGGACTCTAACTATGGCTACACCTTC.